This TCR beta chain was retrieved from a study of radiation and T cells in renal cell carcinoma. Study overall: Nephrectomy followed 15 Gy stereotactic body radiation by 4 weeks.

Profiled with immunoSEQ multiplex PCR; TCRdb holds only in-frame clones, not every one. The table has about 91,000 clones, 82% seen once. Study-wide results and limits: Top tumor clonotypes rose in blood 2 weeks post-radiation, then contracted.

Comments on this clone: Its antigen is unidentified.

The V and J ends lost 4 bases and 4 bases respectively, with 7 bases between them. Germline V gene sequence: CDR1 LNHNV, CDR2 YYDKDF (reference sequence). The CDR3 runs 13 residues. The time point here: baseline pretreatment blood. Treatment in this sample: 15 Gy SBRT to primary tumor, nephrectomy 4 weeks later. Blood was sampled at baseline, 2 weeks and 4 weeks after SBRT. The patient's renal cell carcinoma had clear cell pathology. Material: blood, obtained from a patient whose treatment included radiotherapy and nephrectomy. The gene calls are TRBV15 and TRBJ1-4; D gene unclear. This sequence was found in a man aged 55-75 years with renal cell carcinoma. The CDR3 nucleotides are TGTGCCACCAGCAACCCGGTTAATGAAAAACTGTTTTTT. The encoded protein is CATSNPVNEKLFF. Full variable domain (outside the CDR3, taken from reference TRBV15 and TRBJ1-4): DAMVIQNPRYQVTQFGKPVTLSCSQTLNHNVMYWYQQKSSQAPKLLFHYYDKDFNNEADTPDNFQSRRPNTSFCFLDIRSPGLGDTAMYLCATSNPVNEKLFFGSGTQLSVL.